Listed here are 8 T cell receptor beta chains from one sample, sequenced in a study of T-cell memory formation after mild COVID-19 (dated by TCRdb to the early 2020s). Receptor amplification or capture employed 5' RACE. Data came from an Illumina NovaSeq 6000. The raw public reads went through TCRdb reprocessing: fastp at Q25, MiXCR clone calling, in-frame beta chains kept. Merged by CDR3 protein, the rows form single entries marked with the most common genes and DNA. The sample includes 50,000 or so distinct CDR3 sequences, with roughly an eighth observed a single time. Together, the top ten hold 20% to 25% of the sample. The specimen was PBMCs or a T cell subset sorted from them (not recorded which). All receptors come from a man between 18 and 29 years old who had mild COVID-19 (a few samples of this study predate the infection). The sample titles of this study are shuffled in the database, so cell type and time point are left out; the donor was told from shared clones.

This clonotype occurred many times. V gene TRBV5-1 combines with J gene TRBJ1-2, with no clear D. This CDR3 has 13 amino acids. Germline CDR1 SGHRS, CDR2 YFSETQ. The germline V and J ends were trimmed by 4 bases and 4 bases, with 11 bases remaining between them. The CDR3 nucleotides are TGCGCCAGCAGCGCTGGACCTAGCTATGGCTACACCTTC. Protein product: CASSAGPSYGYTF.

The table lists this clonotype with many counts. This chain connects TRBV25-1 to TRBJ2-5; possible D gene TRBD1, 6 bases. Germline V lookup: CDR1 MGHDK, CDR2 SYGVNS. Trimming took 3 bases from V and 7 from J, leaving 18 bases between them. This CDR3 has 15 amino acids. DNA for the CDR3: TGTGCCAGCAGTGACCAGGGGCGCTGGGTTGGGACCCAGTACTTC. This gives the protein CASSDQGRWVGTQYF.

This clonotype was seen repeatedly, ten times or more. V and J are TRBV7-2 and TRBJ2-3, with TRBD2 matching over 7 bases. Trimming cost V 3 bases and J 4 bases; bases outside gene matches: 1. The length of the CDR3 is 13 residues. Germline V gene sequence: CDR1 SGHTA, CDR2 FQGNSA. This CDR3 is CASSFGLADTQYF. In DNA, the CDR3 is TGTGCCAGCAGCTTCGGACTAGCAGATACGCAGTATTTT.

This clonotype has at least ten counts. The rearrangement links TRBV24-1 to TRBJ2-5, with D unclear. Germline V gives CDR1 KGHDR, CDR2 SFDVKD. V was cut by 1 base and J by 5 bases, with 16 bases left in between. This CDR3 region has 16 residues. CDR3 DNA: TGTGCCACCAGTGATTTCCCAAGCCCCCATCGGGAGACCCAGTACTTC. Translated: CATSDFPSPHRETQYF.

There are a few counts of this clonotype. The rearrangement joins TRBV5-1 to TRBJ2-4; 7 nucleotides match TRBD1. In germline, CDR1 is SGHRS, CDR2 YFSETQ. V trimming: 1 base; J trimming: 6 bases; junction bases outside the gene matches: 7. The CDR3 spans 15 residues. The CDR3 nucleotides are TGCGCCAGCAGCTTGACATCGACAGGGCGAAACATTCAGTACTTC. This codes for CASSLTSTGRNIQYF.

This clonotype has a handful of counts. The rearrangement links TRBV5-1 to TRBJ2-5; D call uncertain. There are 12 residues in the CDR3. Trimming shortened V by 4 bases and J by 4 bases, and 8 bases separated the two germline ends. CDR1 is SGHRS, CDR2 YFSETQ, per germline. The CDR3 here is CASSKSAETQYF. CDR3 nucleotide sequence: TGCGCCAGCAGCAAATCAGCAGAGACCCAGTACTTC.

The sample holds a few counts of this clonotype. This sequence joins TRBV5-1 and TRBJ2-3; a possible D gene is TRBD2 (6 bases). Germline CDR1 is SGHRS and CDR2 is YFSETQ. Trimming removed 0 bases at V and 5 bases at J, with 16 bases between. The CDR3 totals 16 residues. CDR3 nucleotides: TGCGCCAGCAGCTTGGTTGGAGGGATGATTCAAGATACGCAGTATTTT. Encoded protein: CASSLVGGMIQDTQYF.

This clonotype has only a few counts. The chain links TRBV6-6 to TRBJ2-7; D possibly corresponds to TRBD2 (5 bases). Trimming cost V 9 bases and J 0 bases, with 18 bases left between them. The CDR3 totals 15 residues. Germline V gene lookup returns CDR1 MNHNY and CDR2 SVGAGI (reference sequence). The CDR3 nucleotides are TGTGCCAGACCTCGGGAATGCCGATACTCCTACGAGCAGTACGTC. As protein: CARPRECRYSYEQYV.